The rows below give T cell receptor beta chains drawn from one sample of a study of OX40 agonist ivuxolimab in advanced cancers. Method: immunoSEQ multiplex PCR; TCRdb's copy keeps in-frame clones and lacks some. Altogether fewer than 70,000 clones are present, 75% to 95% being singletons, with the ten largest covering under 0.45%. The source was CD4+ or CD8+ T cells sorted from blood, collected in a trial of the OX40 agonist ivuxolimab. The receptors stem from an adult with an advanced solid tumor such as melanoma, head and neck, liver or kidney cancer. The CDR3 runs from the conserved cysteine through the conserved F or W. Clone size is given for some rows only: seen once, a few or many times, or a class if the clone is expanded.

clone size | J gene | V gene | CDR3 protein
NA | TRBJ1-2 | TRBV19 | CASSIPPGRTAKGYGYTF
NA | TRBJ1-1 | TRBV19 | CASSIRTDHVEAFF
NA | TRBJ1-5 | TRBV19 | CASSGTGGQFQPQHF
NA | TRBJ2-1 | TRBV7-8 | CATTGGISYNEQFF
once | TRBJ2-1 | TRBV27 | CASSLRLAGNNEQFF
NA | TRBJ2-3 | TRBV11-2 | CASSTRTDTDTQYF
NA | TRBJ1-1 | TRBV28 | CASSSPGRNTEAFF
NA | TRBJ2-1 | TRBV20-1 | CSAPRLAEQFF
NA | TRBJ1-6 | TRBV2 | CASRRDGENSPLHF
NA | TRBJ2-2 | TRBV11-3 | CASSVTGATGELFF
NA | TRBJ1-1 | TRBV19 | CASSIRAPPGTEAFF
NA | TRBJ2-6 | TRBV27 | CASSPDMVSGANVLTF
NA | TRBJ2-3 | TRBV5-4 | CASSLIADTQYF
NA | TRBJ2-1 | TRBV6-6 | CASSYVGARGNEQFF
NA | TRBJ2-7 | TRBV11-2 | CASSRTGNEQYF
once | TRBJ1-3 | TRBV18 | CASSRIGNSQGRGGNTIYF
NA | NA | TRBV6-5 | CASSYRTGKPYEQYF
NA | TRBJ1-1 | TRBV2 | CASSATGRGGYTEAFF
NA | TRBJ2-1 | TRBV10-2 | CASSDYGTSGHNEQFF
NA | TRBJ2-1 | TRBV6-5 | CASKGTSSYNEQFF
NA | TRBJ2-1 | TRBV6-5 | CASGYLAGGSEQFF
NA | TRBJ2-5 | TRBV27 | CASRPSGSQETQYF
NA | TRBJ2-1 | TRBV7-7 | CASSSRRGNEQFF
NA | TRBJ1-1 | TRBV5-1 | CASRPGQNTEAFF
NA | TRBJ2-7 | TRBV5-4 | CASSQQRTGTYEQYF
NA | TRBJ2-7 | TRBV6-6 | CASSYSEGGSGYEQYF
NA | TRBJ2-7 | TRBV11-2 | CASSQMGLAGAYEQYF
NA | TRBJ2-3 | TRBV5-1 | CASSLIPPGPIVTDTQYF
NA | TRBJ2-5 | TRBV5-4 | CASRGTEETQYF
NA | TRBJ2-7 | TRBV6-5 | CASSYEFRTGHNEQYF
NA | TRBJ2-7 | TRBV7-2 | CASSLGGRGPYEQYF
NA | TRBJ1-1 | TRBV12-5 | CASGLLVNTEAFF